The 26 T cell receptor beta chains given below trace back to one sample, sequenced in a study of beta chain features in type 1 diabetes. All of the isolated RNA was reverse transcribed, so expressed TCRB transcripts were sequenced. Data came from immunoSEQ multiplex PCR; TCRdb stores just in-frame clones and leaves some out. The repertoire holds around 340,000 clones, with 8% as singletons. Sequenced material: central memory CD4+ T cells from blood. These receptors were taken from a woman aged 18-35 years in good health.

This chain joins TRBV13 and TRBJ1-2, with D perhaps matching TRBD1 (6 bases). This CDR3 has 13 residues. Trimming stripped 8 bases from V and 1 base from J, with 11 bases between. The germline V gene encodes CDR1 PRHDT and CDR2 FYEKMQ (reference sequence). The CDR3 coding sequence is TGTGCCAGCGGCAGAGGGGGTAACTATGGCTACACCTTC. This encodes CASGRGGNYGYTF.

The chain carries TRBV6-5 and TRBJ1-4; TRBD1 matches 7 bases. This CDR3 is built from 15 residues. V shed 6 bases, J shed 7 bases, and the junction held 11 bases outside the gene matches. Germline V CDR1 and CDR2: MNHEY, SVGAGI. The CDR3 protein is CASSLSGGQSEKLFF. CDR3 bases: TGTGCCAGCAGCCTTTCAGGGGGGCAGAGTGAAAAACTGTTTTTT.

This chain links TRBV4-3 with TRBJ1-5, with unresolved D. Looked up from germline, CDR1 is LGHNA and CDR2 is YSLEER. The CDR3 extends over 18 amino acids. Trimming removed 0 bases from V and 3 bases from J, with 18 bases in between. The DNA for the CDR3 is TGCGCCAGCAGCCAAGATAAGGTTCGGGGTGGCATCAATCAGCCCCAGCATTTT. It specifies CASSQDKVRGGINQPQHF.

The table lists this clone with a count of one. This chain links TRBV7-6 with TRBJ2-7; D not certain. Germline V CDR1 and CDR2: SGHVS, FNYEAQ. V dropped 4 bases and J dropped 5 bases, with 6 bases sitting between them. This CDR3 is 11 amino acids long. The CDR3 here is CASSSSNEQYF. CDR3 DNA: TGTGCCAGCAGCTCCAGTAACGAGCAGTACTTC.

The chain combines TRBV13 with TRBJ2-7; 7 nucleotides align to TRBD2. Germline CDR1 reads PRHDT; CDR2 reads FYEKMQ (reference sequence). The trim removed 4 bases at V and 4 bases at J, leaving 19 bases unmatched. The CDR3 consists of 18 residues. The CDR3 protein is CASSWIKRTGTNLYEQYF. In nucleotides, the CDR3 is TGTGCCAGCAGCTGGATTAAACGCACCGGGACTAATTTGTACGAGCAGTACTTC. The full variable domain, in which reference TRBV13 and TRBJ2-7 provide the parts outside the CDR3, is AAGVIQSPRHLIKEKRETATLKCYPIPRHDTVYWYQQGPGQDPQFLISFYEKMQSDKGSIPDRFSAQQFSDYHSELNMSSLELGDSALYFCASSWIKRTGTNLYEQYFGPGTRLTVT.

The V and J genes are TRBV29-1 and TRBJ2-5; weak D call: TRBD2 (6 bases). Per germline, CDR1 SQVTM and CDR2 ANQGSEA. The CDR3 extends over 12 amino acids. The DNA of the CDR3 is TGCACCGGTGGGGGGACCCAGGAGACCCAGTACTTC. Protein: CTGGGTQETQYF.

V usage is TRBV28 and J usage is TRBJ2-1; D is tentatively TRBD1 or TRBD2 (5 bases each). V lost 1 base, J lost 6 bases, and 10 bases lay in between. Germline V gene data show CDR1 as MDHEN and CDR2 as SYDVKM. The CDR3 is 14 residues long. The CDR3 DNA follows: TGTGCCAGCAGTTTATTGCCGAGGGGCAATGAGCAGTTCTTC. Protein: CASSLLPRGNEQFF.

Ten or more counts support this clone. The chain links TRBV2 to TRBJ2-2; D is uncertain. Germline V gives CDR1 SNHLY, CDR2 FYNNEI. The germline V and J ends were trimmed by 2 bases and 0 bases, with 1 base remaining between them. The CDR3 is made up of 13 amino acids. CDR3 nucleotide sequence: TGTGCCAGCAGTGAATCGAACACCGGGGAGCTGTTTTTT. The encoded protein is CASSESNTGELFF.

Only a few counts were recorded for this clone. The rearrangement links TRBV6-6 to TRBJ2-1; D assignment may be TRBD1 or TRBD2 (6 bases each). Per the germline V gene, CDR1 is MNHNY and CDR2 is SVGAGI (reference sequence). There are 15 residues in the CDR3. The V end was cut by 11 bases, the J end by 0 bases, with 17 bases between. CDR3 in amino acids: CAARETGVSYNEQFF. The CDR3 DNA reads TGTGCCGCCCGGGAGACAGGCGTCTCCTACAATGAGCAGTTCTTC.

The CDR3 DNA is TGTGCCAGCAGCTTAGTTTCGGACAGGGGGGCCGGGGAGCAGTACTTC. Its protein product is CASSLVSDRGAGEQYF. The chain carries TRBV7-6 and TRBJ2-7; 10 nucleotides align to TRBD1. Germline values: CDR1 SGHVS, CDR2 FNYEAQ. The V and J ends lost 1 base and 7 bases, in that order; junction bases with no gene match: 10. The CDR3 totals 16 residues.

This clone was counted only a few times. The chain employs TRBV19 and TRBJ2-4; D is possibly TRBD1 or TRBD2 (5 bases each). Trimming removed 4 bases from V and 4 bases from J, with 23 bases in between. The germline gives CDR1 LNHDA, CDR2 SQIVND (reference sequence). This CDR3 contains 18 residues. The chain's CDR3 is CASSRGAFGYARKNIQYF. CDR3 coding DNA: TGTGCCAGTAGTAGAGGGGCCTTCGGCTACGCTAGAAAAAACATTCAGTACTTC.

The V gene is TRBV13, the J gene TRBJ2-7; 7 bases map to TRBD2. CDR3 length: 12 amino acids. V dropped 0 bases and J dropped 13; count of bases not matched to a gene: 6. Germline V gene sequence: CDR1 PRHDT, CDR2 FYEKMQ (reference sequence). CDR3 sequence: CASSLGSSSGYF. The CDR3 bases are TGTGCCAGCAGCTTAGGATCGTCTAGCGGATACTTC.

V is TRBV5-6 and J is TRBJ2-1; 9 bases map to TRBD2. CDR3 length equals 15 residues. The J segment lost 6 bases and the V segment lost 7 bases, leaving 11 bases of the junction unmatched. Germline values: CDR1 SGHDT, CDR2 YYEEEE. CDR3: CASEWGGRAPNEQFF. The CDR3 DNA reads as TGTGCCAGCGAGTGGGGCGGGAGGGCCCCCAATGAGCAGTTCTTC.

The rearrangement links TRBV5-8 to TRBJ2-1, with 10 bases identical to TRBD2. V was clipped by 2 bases and J by 7 bases; unmatched bases: 18. This CDR3 region has 19 residues. Germline CDR1 is SGHTS and CDR2 is YDEGEE. This CDR3 is CASSFYRGTTSGTVNEQFF. As DNA, the CDR3 is TGTGCCAGCAGCTTCTACAGGGGTACAACTAGCGGGACCGTTAATGAGCAGTTCTTC.

On this clone itself: Additional DNA sequences in this sample encode the identical CDR3. V and J are TRBV28 and TRBJ2-5; the D is unclear. The CDR3 extends over 10 amino acids. Trimming removed 5 bases at V and 4 bases at J, with 2 bases between. Germline V lookup: CDR1 MDHEN, CDR2 SYDVKM. The CDR3 sequence: CASSRETQYF. The DNA for the CDR3 is TGTGCCAGCAGTCGAGAGACCCAGTACTTC.

The chain joins TRBV14 to TRBJ2-3, with TRBD1 matching 10 bases. The CDR3 loop spans 15 amino acids. V shed 4 bases, J shed 2 bases, and the junction held 3 bases outside the gene matches. Germline lookup yields CDR1 SGHDN and CDR2 FVKESK. Written as DNA, the CDR3 is TGTGCCAGCAGCCGGGACAGGGGACTCACAGATACGCAGTATTTT. Amino acids: CASSRDRGLTDTQYF.

This clone was counted only a few times. The genes are TRBV27 and TRBJ2-5, with 11 bases identical to TRBD2. The assigned J gene may be wrong: the sequence end matches TRBJ2-7 better. The CDR3 extends over 13 amino acids. Germline V gives CDR1 MNHEY, CDR2 SMNVEV (reference sequence). This CDR3 is CASIPSGRYEQYF. CDR3 bases: TGTGCCAGCATCCCTAGCGGGAGGTACGAGCAGTACTTC.

This clone was found many times. The chain employs TRBV10-3 and TRBJ1-1; 7 bases fit TRBD1. The CDR3 is 13 amino acids. J gave up 1 base and V 10 bases, and 6 bases lay outside the gene matches. CDR1 and CDR2 from the germline V gene are ENHRY and SYGVKD. The DNA for the CDR3 is TGTGCCAGTATGGGACAGAGGAACACTGAAGCTTTCTTT. As protein: CASMGQRNTEAFF.

The chain combines TRBV5-4 with TRBJ2-5; 11 bases map to TRBD2. J gave up 5 bases and V 4 bases, and 4 bases lay outside the gene matches. The CDR3 consists of 14 residues. The germline CDR1 and CDR2 sequences are SGHNT and YYREEE (reference sequence). The CDR3 DNA reads TGTGCCAGCAGCGCGGGACTAGCGGAGGAGACCCAGTACTTC. The encoded protein is CASSAGLAEETQYF.

This clone turned up a few times. The chain employs TRBV5-4 and TRBJ2-7; the D gene could be TRBD1 or TRBD2 (5 bases each). The CDR3 totals 15 residues. Germline V CDR1 and CDR2: SGHNT, YYREEE (reference sequence). V shed 0 bases and J shed 1 base, with 11 bases lying between them. The CDR3, as DNA: TGTGCCAGCAGCTTGGGGGGGAGTAGGTCCTACGAGCAGTACTTC. Translated: CASSLGGSRSYEQYF.

This clone appeared a few times. This same CDR3 is encoded by further DNA sequences in the sample. The chain recombines TRBV6-1 with TRBJ2-5; D uncertain. This CDR3 has 12 amino acids. The germline V and J ends were trimmed by 4 bases and 2 bases, with 5 bases remaining between them. Per the germline V gene, CDR1 is MNHNS and CDR2 is SASEGT. The CDR3, as DNA: TGTGCCAGCAGTGCAAGACAAGAGACCCAGTACTTC. Translated, it gives CASSARQETQYF.

In its sample, this clone was seen many times. The rearrangement links TRBV7-2 to TRBJ1-3, with unresolved D. Per the germline V gene, CDR1 is SGHTA and CDR2 is FQGNSA. The CDR3 consists of 12 residues. Trimming cost V 0 bases and J 13 bases, with 10 bases left between them. The chain's CDR3 is CASSLALGPIYF. The CDR3, as DNA: TGTGCCAGCAGCTTAGCGCTAGGACCGATATATTTT.

This clone was observed a handful of times. The chain employs TRBV15 and TRBJ2-1; 10 positions match TRBD2. The CDR3 is 16 amino acids. J gave up 3 bases and V 0 bases, and 2 bases lay outside the gene matches. Germline CDR1 is LNHNV and CDR2 is YYDKDF (reference sequence). The CDR3 nucleotides read TGTGCCACCAGCAGAGACAGACTAGCGGGCTACAATGAGCAGTTCTTC. Translated: CATSRDRLAGYNEQFF. Full variable domain (outside the CDR3, taken from reference TRBV15 and TRBJ2-1): DAMVIQNPRYQVTQFGKPVTLSCSQTLNHNVMYWYQQKSSQAPKLLFHYYDKDFNNEADTPDNFQSRRPNTSFCFLDIRSPGLGDTAMYLCATSRDRLAGYNEQFFGPGTRLTVL.

The chain combines TRBV18 with TRBJ2-1; TRBD2 matches at 10 bases. The germline gives CDR1 KGHSH, CDR2 LQKENI. The ends lost 4 bases at V and 8 bases at J; junction bases unmatched: 8. The CDR3 totals 15 residues. The DNA for the CDR3 is TGTGCCAGCTCACTAACTAGCGGGAAGGGCGATGAGCAGTTCTTC. It yields the protein CASSLTSGKGDEQFF. Full variable domain (remainder filled in from reference TRBV18 and TRBJ2-1): NAGVMQNPRHLVRRRGQEARLRCSPMKGHSHVYWYRQLPEEGLKFMVYLQKENIIDESGMPKERFSAEFPKEGPSILRIQQVVRGDSAAYFCASSLTSGKGDEQFFGPGTRLTVL.

The CDR3 DNA reads as TGCGCCAGCAGCCTAAGACTAGGAAACACCGGGGAGCTGTTTTTT. Translation: CASSLRLGNTGELFF. This chain connects TRBV4-3 to TRBJ2-2; possibly TRBD2 for D (6 bases). This CDR3 has 15 amino acids. Trimming removed 4 bases from V and 2 bases from J, with 11 bases in between. CDR1 is LGHNA and CDR2 is YSLEER in the germline V gene.

CDR3 nucleotide sequence: TGTGCCAGCAGCTTGCGGCAGACGAACACCGGGGAGCTGTTTTTT. It translates to CASSLRQTNTGELFF. The chain employs TRBV7-2 and TRBJ2-2; no definite D call. The CDR3 sequence is 15 residues long. Germline lookup yields CDR1 SGHTA and CDR2 FQGNSA. The V gene lost 3 bases and the J gene lost 0 bases, with 8 bases spanning the gap.